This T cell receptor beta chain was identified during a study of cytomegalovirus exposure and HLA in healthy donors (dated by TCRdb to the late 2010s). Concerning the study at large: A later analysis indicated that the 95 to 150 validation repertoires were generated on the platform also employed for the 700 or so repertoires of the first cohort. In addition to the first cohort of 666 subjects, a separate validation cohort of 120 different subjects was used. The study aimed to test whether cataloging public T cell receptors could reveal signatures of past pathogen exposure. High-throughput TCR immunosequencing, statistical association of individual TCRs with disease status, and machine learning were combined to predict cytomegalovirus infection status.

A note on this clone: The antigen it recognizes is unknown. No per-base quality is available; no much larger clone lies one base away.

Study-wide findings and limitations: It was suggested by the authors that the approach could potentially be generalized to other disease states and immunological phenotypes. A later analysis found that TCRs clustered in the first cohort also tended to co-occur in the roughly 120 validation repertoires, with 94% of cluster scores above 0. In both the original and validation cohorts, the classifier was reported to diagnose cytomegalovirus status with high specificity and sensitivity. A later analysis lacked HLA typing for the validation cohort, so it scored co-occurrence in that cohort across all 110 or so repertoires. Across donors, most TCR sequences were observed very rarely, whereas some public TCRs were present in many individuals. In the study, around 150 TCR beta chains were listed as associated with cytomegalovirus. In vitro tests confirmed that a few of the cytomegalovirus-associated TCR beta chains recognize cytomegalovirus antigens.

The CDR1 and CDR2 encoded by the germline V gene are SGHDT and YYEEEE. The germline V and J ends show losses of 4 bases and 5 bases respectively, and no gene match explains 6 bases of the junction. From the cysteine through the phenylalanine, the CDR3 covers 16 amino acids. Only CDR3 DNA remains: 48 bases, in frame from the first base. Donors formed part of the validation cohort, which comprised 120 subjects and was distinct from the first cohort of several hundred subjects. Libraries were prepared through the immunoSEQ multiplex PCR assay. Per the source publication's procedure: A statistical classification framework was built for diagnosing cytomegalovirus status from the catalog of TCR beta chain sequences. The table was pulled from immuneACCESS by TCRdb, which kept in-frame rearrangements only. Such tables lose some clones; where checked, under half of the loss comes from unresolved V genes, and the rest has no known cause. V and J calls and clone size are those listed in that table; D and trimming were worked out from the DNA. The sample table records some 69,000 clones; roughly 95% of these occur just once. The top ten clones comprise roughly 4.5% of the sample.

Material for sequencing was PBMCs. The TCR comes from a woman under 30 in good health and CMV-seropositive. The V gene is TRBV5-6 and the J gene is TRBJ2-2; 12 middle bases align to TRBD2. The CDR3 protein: CASSRTSGTGTGELFF. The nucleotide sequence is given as TGTGCCAGCAGCCGGACTAGCGGGACGGGGACCGGGGAGCTGTTTTTT.